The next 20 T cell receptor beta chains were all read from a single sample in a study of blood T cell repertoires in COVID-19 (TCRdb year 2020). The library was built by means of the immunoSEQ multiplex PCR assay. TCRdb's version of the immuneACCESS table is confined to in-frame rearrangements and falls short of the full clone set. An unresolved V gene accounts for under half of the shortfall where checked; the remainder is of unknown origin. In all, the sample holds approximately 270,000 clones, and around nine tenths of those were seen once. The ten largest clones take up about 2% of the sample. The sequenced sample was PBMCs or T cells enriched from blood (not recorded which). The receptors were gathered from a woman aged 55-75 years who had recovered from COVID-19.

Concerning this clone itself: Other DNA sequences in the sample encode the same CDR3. The CDR3 is CASSVGLAGVETQYF. In nucleotides, the CDR3 is TGTGCCAGTAGTGTGGGACTAGCGGGAGTAGAGACCCAGTACTTC. This sequence joins TRBV19 and TRBJ2-5; 14 nucleotides agree with TRBD2. This CDR3 has 15 amino acids. Unmatched junction bases numbered 3, after V lost 5 bases and J lost 4 bases. CDR1 and CDR2 from the germline V gene are LNHDA and SQIVND (reference sequence).

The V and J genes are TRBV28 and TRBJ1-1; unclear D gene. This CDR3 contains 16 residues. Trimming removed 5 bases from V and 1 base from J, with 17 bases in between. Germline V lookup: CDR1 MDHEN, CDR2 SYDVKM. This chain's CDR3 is CASSMRINVGNTEAFF. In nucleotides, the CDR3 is TGTGCCAGCAGTATGAGGATCAATGTTGGGAACACTGAAGCTTTCTTT.

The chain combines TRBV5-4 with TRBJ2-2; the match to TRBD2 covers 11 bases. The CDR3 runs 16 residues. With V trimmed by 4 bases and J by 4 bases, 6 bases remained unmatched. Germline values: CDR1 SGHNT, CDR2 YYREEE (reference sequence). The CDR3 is CASSILAGGFTGELFF. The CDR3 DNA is TGTGCCAGCAGCATATTAGCGGGAGGGTTCACCGGGGAGCTGTTTTTT.

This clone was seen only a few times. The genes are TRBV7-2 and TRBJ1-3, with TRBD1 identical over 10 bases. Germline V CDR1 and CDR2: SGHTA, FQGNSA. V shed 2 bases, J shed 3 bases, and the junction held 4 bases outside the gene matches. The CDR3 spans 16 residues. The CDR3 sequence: CASSLSDRGLGNTIYF. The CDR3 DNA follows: TGTGCCAGCAGCTTATCCGACAGGGGGCTTGGAAACACCATATATTTT.

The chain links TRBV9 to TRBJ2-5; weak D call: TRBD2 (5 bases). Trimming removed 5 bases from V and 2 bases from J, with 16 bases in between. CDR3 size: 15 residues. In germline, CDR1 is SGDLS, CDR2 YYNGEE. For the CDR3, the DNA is TGTGCCAGCAGTCTTCGGCTAGCAGCTCAAGAGACCCAGTACTTC. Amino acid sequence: CASSLRLAAQETQYF.

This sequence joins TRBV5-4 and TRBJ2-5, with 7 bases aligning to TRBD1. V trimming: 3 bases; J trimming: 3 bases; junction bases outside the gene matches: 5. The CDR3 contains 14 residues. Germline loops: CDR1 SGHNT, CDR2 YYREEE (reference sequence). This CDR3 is CASSSLQGKETQYF. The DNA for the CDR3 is TGTGCCAGCAGCTCCTTACAGGGGAAAGAGACCCAGTACTTC.

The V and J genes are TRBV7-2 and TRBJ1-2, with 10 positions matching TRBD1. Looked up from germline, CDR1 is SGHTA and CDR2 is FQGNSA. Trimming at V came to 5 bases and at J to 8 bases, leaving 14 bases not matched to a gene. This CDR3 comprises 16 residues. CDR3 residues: CASSPRTGGLFGGYTF. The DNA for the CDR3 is TGTGCCAGCAGCCCTAGGACAGGGGGGCTATTCGGAGGCTACACCTTC. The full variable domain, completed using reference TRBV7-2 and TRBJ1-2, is GAGVSQSPSNKVTEKGKDVELRCDPISGHTALYWYRQSLGQGLEFLIYFQGNSAPDKSGLPSDRFSAERTGGSVSTLTIQRTQQEDSAVYLCASSPRTGGLFGGYTFGSGTRLTVV.

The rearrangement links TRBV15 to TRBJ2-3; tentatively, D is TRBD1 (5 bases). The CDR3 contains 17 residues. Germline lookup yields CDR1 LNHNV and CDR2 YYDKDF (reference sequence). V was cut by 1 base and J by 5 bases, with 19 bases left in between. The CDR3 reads CATSRGITRGSGDTQYF. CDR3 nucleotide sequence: TGTGCCACCAGCAGAGGGATAACAAGGGGATCAGGAGATACGCAGTATTTT. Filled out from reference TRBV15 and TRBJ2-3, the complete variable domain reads DAMVIQNPRYQVTQFGKPVTLSCSQTLNHNVMYWYQQKSSQAPKLLFHYYDKDFNNEADTPDNFQSRRPNTSFCFLDIRSPGLGDTAMYLCATSRGITRGSGDTQYFGPGTRLTVL.

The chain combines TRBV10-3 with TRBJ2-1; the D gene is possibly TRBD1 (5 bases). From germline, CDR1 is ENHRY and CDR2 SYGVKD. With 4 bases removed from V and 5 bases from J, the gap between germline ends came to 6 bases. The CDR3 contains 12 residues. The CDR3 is CAISVRDNEQFF. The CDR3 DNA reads TGTGCCATCAGTGTCAGGGACAATGAGCAGTTCTTC.

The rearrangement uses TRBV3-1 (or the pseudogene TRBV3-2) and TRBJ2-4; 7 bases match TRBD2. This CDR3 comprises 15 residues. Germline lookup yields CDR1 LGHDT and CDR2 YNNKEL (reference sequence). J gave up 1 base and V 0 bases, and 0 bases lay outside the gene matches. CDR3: CASSQELAAKNIQYF. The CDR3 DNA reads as TGTGCCAGCAGCCAAGAACTAGCGGCCAAAAACATTCAGTACTTC.

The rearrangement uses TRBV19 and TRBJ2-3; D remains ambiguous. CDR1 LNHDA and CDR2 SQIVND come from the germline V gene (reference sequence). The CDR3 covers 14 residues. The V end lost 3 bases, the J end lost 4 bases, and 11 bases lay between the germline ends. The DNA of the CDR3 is TGTGCCAGTAGTATGGGTCGAGGCGCAGATACGCAGTATTTT. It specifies CASSMGRGADTQYF.

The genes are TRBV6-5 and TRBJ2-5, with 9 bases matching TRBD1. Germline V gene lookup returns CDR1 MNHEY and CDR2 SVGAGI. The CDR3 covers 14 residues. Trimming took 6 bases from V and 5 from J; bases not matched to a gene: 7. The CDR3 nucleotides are TGTGCCAGCAGGACAGGGGGGCCGGGTGAGACCCAGTACTTC. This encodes CASRTGGPGETQYF.

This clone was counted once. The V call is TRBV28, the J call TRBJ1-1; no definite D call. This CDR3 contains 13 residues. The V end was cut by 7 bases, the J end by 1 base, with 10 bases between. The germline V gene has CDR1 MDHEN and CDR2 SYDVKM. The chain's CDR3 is CASTRAGNTEAFF. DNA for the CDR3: TGTGCCAGCACGCGGGCAGGGAACACTGAAGCTTTCTTT.

CDR3 sequence: CASSQVFGSNQPQHF. As DNA, the CDR3 is TGCGCCAGCAGCCAAGTATTCGGGAGCAATCAGCCCCAGCATTTT. The chain links TRBV4-1 to TRBJ1-5; D is uncertain. The V gene's germline CDR1 is MGHRA and CDR2 YSYEKL. The CDR3 contains 15 residues. V was pared by 1 base and J by 1 base, with 8 bases between.

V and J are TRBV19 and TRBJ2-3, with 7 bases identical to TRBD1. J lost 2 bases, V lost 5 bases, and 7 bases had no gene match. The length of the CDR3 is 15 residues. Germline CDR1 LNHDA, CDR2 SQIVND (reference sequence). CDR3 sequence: CASSSRGLNTDTQYF. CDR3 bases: TGTGCCAGTAGTTCTAGGGGGCTTAACACAGATACGCAGTATTTT.

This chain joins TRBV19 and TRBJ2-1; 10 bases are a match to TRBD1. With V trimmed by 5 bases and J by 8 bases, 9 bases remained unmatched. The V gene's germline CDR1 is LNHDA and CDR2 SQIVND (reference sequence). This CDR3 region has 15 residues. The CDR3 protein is CASSAGTGVSYEQFF. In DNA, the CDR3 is TGTGCCAGTAGTGCCGGGACAGGGGTATCATATGAGCAGTTCTTC.

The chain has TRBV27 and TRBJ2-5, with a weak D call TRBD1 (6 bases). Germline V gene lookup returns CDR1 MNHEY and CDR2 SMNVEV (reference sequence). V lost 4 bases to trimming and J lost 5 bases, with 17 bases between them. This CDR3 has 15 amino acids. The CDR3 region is CASSSGQWGWETQYF. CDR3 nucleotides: TGTGCCAGCAGTTCCGGACAGTGGGGGTGGGAGACCCAGTACTTC.

CDR3 DNA sequence: TGTGCCAGCAGTCCGGGACACATGAACACTGAAGCTTTCTTT. It is translated as CASSPGHMNTEAFF. J is TRBJ1-1 and V is TRBV11-3; possibly TRBD1 for D (6 bases). V was clipped by 6 bases and J by 0 bases, with 11 bases between them. Germline V CDR1 and CDR2: SGHNT, YENEEA. This CDR3 contains 14 residues.

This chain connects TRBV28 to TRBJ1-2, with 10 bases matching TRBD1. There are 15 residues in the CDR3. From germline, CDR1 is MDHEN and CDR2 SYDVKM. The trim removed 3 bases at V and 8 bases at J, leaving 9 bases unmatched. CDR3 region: CASSLWGQGRGGYTF. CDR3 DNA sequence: TGTGCCAGCAGTTTGTGGGGACAGGGGCGCGGAGGCTACACCTTC.

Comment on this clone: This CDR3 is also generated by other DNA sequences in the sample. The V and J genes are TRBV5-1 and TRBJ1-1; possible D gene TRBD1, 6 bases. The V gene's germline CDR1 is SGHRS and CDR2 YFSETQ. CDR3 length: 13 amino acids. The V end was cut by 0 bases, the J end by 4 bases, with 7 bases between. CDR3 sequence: CASSLAGATEAFF. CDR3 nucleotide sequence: TGCGCCAGCAGCTTGGCAGGGGCCACTGAAGCTTTCTTT.